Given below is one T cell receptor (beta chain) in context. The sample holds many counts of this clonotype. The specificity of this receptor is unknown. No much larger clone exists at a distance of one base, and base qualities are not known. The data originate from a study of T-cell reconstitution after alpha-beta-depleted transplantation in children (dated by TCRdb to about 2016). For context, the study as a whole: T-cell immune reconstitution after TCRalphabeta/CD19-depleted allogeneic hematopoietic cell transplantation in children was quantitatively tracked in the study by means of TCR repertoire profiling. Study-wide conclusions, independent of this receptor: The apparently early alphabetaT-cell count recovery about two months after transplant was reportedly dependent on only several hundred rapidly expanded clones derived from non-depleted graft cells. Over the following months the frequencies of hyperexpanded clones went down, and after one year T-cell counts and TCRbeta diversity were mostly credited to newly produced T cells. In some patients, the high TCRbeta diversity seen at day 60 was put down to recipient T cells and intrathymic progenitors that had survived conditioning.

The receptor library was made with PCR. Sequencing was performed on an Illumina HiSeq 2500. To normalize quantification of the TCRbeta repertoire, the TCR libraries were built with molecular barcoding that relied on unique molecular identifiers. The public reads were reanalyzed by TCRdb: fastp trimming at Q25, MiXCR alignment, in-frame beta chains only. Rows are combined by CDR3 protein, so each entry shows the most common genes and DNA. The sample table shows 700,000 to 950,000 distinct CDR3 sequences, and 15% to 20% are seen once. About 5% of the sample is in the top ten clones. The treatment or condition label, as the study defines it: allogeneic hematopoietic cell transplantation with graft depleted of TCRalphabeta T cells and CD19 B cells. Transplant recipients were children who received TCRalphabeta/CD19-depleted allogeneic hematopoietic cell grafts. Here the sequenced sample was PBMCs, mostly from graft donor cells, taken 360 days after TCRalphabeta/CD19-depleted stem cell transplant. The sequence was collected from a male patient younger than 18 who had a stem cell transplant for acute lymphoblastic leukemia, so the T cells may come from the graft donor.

The CDR3 sequence is CASSSTSGAQETQYF. The DNA reads as follows: TGTGCCAGCAGCTCGACTAGCGGGGCTCAAGAGACCCAGTACTTC. The chain is encoded by TRBV7-9 joined to TRBJ2-5; 11 central bases correspond to TRBD2. CDR3 length: 15 amino acids, cysteine to phenylalanine. Only the CDR3 DNA is retained, 45 bases long and in frame from the first base. Germline trimming amounts to 4 bases on V and 2 bases on J, with 3 as the count of junction bases outside the gene matches. The germline V gene encodes CDR1 SEHNR and CDR2 FQNEAQ (reference sequence).